A selection of T cell receptor beta chains follows, all from one sample in a study of shared clonotypes between healthy human individuals. Repertoires were generated with immunoSEQ multiplex PCR, while TCRdb's copy carries only in-frame clones and drops some. The repertoire includes about 580,000 clones, roughly 98% of them detected once, and roughly 0.29% sits in the top ten. Material for sequencing was naive CD8+ T cells sorted from blood. The receptors were gathered from a man aged 25-40 years in good health. Each CDR3 is given with its conserved first and last residue. D genes are given only for firm matches. The size of a clone is reported for some rows only, either as once, few or many, or as a class for expanded clones.

cdr3_aa	cdr3_nt	v_call	j_call	clone_size	d_call
CASSEGTGGEQYF	TGTGCCAGCAGCGAAGGGACAGGGGGCGAGCAGTACTTC	TRBV5-6	TRBJ2-7	NA	TRBD1
CASSLDLGRAETQYF	TGTGCCAGCAGCTTAGACCTCGGGCGGGCAGAGACCCAGTACTTC	TRBV7-6	TRBJ2-5	NA	NA
CASSQDTLERGQDEQFF	TGCGCCAGCAGCCAAGATACCCTCGAGCGGGGTCAAGATGAGCAGTTCTTC	TRBV4-1	TRBJ2-1	NA	TRBD2
CASSARQGTDTQYF	TGCGCCAGCAGCGCTCGACAGGGCACAGATACGCAGTATTTT	TRBV5-1	TRBJ2-3	once	NA
CASSLVRTGPNTEAFF	TGTGCCAGCAGCTTGGTTAGGACAGGGCCGAACACTGAAGCTTTCTTT	TRBV7-3	TRBJ1-1	once	TRBD1
CASQRTGVGVTEAFF	TGTGCCAGCCAACGGACAGGCGTGGGGGTCACTGAAGCTTTCTTT	TRBV6-6	TRBJ1-1	NA	TRBD1
CASSSTRLAYSTDTQYF	TGTGCCAGCAGCTCCACTCGACTAGCGTATAGCACAGATACGCAGTATTTT	TRBV11-2	TRBJ2-3	NA	TRBD2
CASSLGGRGYTF	TGTGCCAGCAGCTTAGGGGGGCGAGGCTACACCTTC	TRBV11-2	TRBJ1-2	NA	NA
CASSPAGLTEAFF	TGTGCCAGCAGCCCAGCAGGTCTTACAGAAGCTTTCTTT	TRBV7-6	TRBJ1-1	NA	NA
CASSLNRATSTDTQYF	TGTGCCAGCAGTTTAAATAGGGCTACTAGCACAGATACGCAGTATTTT	TRBV27	TRBJ2-3	NA	NA
CASSSRQGLGYEQYF	TGTGCCAGCAGCTCAAGACAGGGGCTTGGGTACGAGCAGTACTTC	TRBV7-9	TRBJ2-7	NA	TRBD1
CASSLAGLAHNEQFF	TGTGCCAGCAGCTTAGCGGGGCTAGCACACAATGAGCAGTTCTTC	TRBV7-2	TRBJ2-1	NA	NA
CASSLERILRSSYEQYF	TGTGCCAGCAGCTTAGAAAGGATACTTAGGAGCTCCTACGAGCAGTACTTC	TRBV11-2	TRBJ2-7	NA	NA
CASSLGGRGYNEQFF	TGTGCCAGCAGTTTAGGCGGGAGAGGTTACAATGAGCAGTTCTTC	TRBV27	TRBJ2-1	NA	TRBD2
CASSHRDRVTYEQYF	TGTGCCAGCAGCCACCGCGACAGGGTCACCTACGAGCAGTACTTC	TRBV5-5	TRBJ2-7	NA	TRBD1
CASSPMGSGDGNTIYF	TGTGCCAGCAGCCCCATGGGGTCGGGGGACGGAAACACCATATATTTT	TRBV4-2	TRBJ1-3	NA	NA
CASGLAGGSEETQYF	TGTGCTAGTGGTTTAGCGGGAGGGTCGGAAGAGACCCAGTACTTC	TRBV12-5	TRBJ2-5	once	TRBD2
CASSKVDTFRPSSYEQYF	TGTGCCAGCAGCAAAGTGGACACCTTCCGCCCCTCTTCCTACGAGCAGTACTTC	TRBV21-1	TRBJ2-7	once	NA
CASSIVEGGPIGNEQFF	TGTGCCAGTAGTATTGTGGAGGGAGGGCCAATTGGCAATGAGCAGTTCTTC	TRBV19	TRBJ2-1	NA	TRBD2
CASSVDNRGRTEAFF	TGTGCCAGCAGCGTAGATAACAGGGGGCGGACTGAAGCTTTCTTT	TRBV9	TRBJ1-1	NA	TRBD1
CASSEYRDAVGGEKLFF	TGTGCCAGCAGTGAATACAGGGATGCGGTCGGGGGGGAAAAACTGTTTTTT	TRBV2	TRBJ1-4	NA	NA
CSVMTSGPLNTGELFF	TGCAGCGTGATGACTAGCGGACCCTTAAACACCGGGGAGCTGTTTTTT	TRBV29-1	TRBJ2-2	once	TRBD2
CASSQAGGLEAFF	TGCGCCAGCAGCCAAGCAGGGGGCCTTGAAGCTTTCTTT	TRBV4-1	TRBJ1-1	NA	TRBD1
CASSDTGVSEQYF	TGTGCCAGCAGTGACACCGGGGTATCCGAGCAGTACTTC	TRBV6-1	TRBJ2-7	once	NA
CASRALGQWTGANVLTF	TGTGCCAGCAGGGCCCTGGGACAGTGGACTGGGGCCAACGTCCTGACTTTC	TRBV27	TRBJ2-6	NA	TRBD1
CASSHYRGSYGYTF	TGTGCCAGCAGCCACTACAGGGGTTCCTATGGCTACACCTTC	TRBV14	TRBJ1-2	NA	TRBD1
CATTGTSGSYEQYF	TGTGCCACCACAGGGACTAGCGGGAGTTACGAGCAGTACTTC	TRBV2	TRBJ2-7	NA	TRBD2
CARSSWTGGLYGYTF	TGTGCCAGAAGCTCGTGGACAGGAGGGCTCTATGGCTACACCTTC	TRBV5-3	TRBJ1-2	NA	TRBD1
CASSQWGSTSTDTQYF	TGTGCCAGCAGCCAATGGGGAAGTACTAGCACAGATACGCAGTATTTT	TRBV7-8	TRBJ2-3	NA	NA
CASSPTPRVTDTQYF	TGCGCCAGCAGCCCGACCCCTAGGGTAACAGATACGCAGTATTTT	TRBV4-1	TRBJ2-3	NA	NA
CASSLTLSGTGESGGGNTIYF	TGTGCCAGCAGCTTAACGCTCTCCGGGACAGGGGAGTCCGGAGGAGGAAACACCATATATTTT	TRBV7-3	TRBJ1-3	NA	TRBD1
CASSPRDGLHYEQYF	TGTGCCAGCAGCCCCAGGGACGGACTACACTACGAGCAGTACTTC	TRBV27	TRBJ2-7	NA	NA
CASGFRGSTYNEQFF	TGTGCCAGCGGGTTCAGGGGGTCCACCTACAATGAGCAGTTCTTC	TRBV28	TRBJ2-1	NA	TRBD1
CASSFSWEGRGEQFF	TGCGCCAGCAGCTTTTCGTGGGAGGGCCGGGGTGAGCAGTTCTTC	TRBV5-1	TRBJ2-1	NA	TRBD2
CSGRGDTEAFF	TGCAGCGGGCGGGGGGACACTGAAGCTTTCTTT	TRBV29-1	TRBJ1-1	NA	NA
CASSVAGTGDYEQYF	TGTGCCAGCAGCGTAGCCGGGACAGGCGATTACGAGCAGTACTTC	TRBV9	TRBJ2-7	NA	TRBD1
CASSLGDRGLTTTGELFF	TGTGCCAGCAGCCTCGGGGACAGGGGGCTTACTACCACCGGGGAGCTGTTTTTT	TRBV7-6	TRBJ2-2	NA	TRBD1
CASSLRTPSADEQFF	TGTGCCAGCAGCTTGAGGACTCCATCTGCGGATGAGCAGTTCTTC	TRBV11-2	TRBJ2-1	NA	NA
CASSLSVANEQYF	TGTGCCAGCAGTTTGTCCGTAGCGAACGAGCAGTACTTC	TRBV27	TRBJ2-7	NA	NA
CASSRGLAGGLYEQYF	TGTGCCAGCAGCCGGGGACTAGCGGGAGGGCTCTACGAGCAGTACTTC	TRBV7-9	TRBJ2-7	NA	TRBD2
CASSFSEKGNVEQYF	TGTGCCAGCAGTTTTTCCGAGAAAGGTAACGTAGAGCAGTACTTC	TRBV28	TRBJ2-7	NA	NA
CSVVAGVYEQYF	TGCAGCGTTGTTGCAGGGGTCTACGAGCAGTACTTC	TRBV29-1	TRBJ2-7	NA	NA
CASSPRPGANTGELFF	TGCGCCAGCAGTCCCCGACCGGGAGCGAACACCGGGGAGCTGTTTTTT	TRBV23-1	TRBJ2-2	NA	NA
CASSQDTGGNYGYTF	TGCGCCAGCAGCCAAGATACAGGGGGTAACTATGGCTACACCTTC	TRBV4-3	TRBJ1-2	NA	TRBD1
CASSLAERLNEQFF	TGCGCCAGCAGCTTGGCCGAACGCCTGAATGAGCAGTTCTTC	TRBV5-1	TRBJ2-1	once	NA
CASSGPYYEQYF	TGTGCCAGCAGTGGACCGTACTACGAGCAGTACTTC	TRBV2	TRBJ2-7	NA	NA
CASSATGRSAGELFF	TGTGCCAGCAGCGCTACAGGGAGAAGCGCCGGGGAGCTGTTTTTT	TRBV9	TRBJ2-2	NA	NA
CASSLEGDLAKNIQYF	TGTGCCAGCAGCTTAGAAGGGGACCTAGCCAAAAACATTCAGTACTTC	TRBV7-6	TRBJ2-4	NA	NA
CASSPLPESDRADTQYF	TGCGCCAGCAGCCCCCTCCCCGAGTCCGATAGGGCAGATACGCAGTATTTT	TRBV4-1	TRBJ2-3	NA	NA
CASSQAGTATYEQYF	TGCGCCAGCAGCCAAGCGGGGACAGCGACCTACGAGCAGTACTTC	TRBV4-1	TRBJ2-7	NA	TRBD1
CASSSGAYYEQYF	TGCGCCAGCAGCTCCGGGGCCTACTACGAGCAGTACTTC	TRBV5-1	TRBJ2-7	NA	NA
CASASAVAGPVYIDEQYF	TGTGCCAGCGCCTCTGCAGTAGCGGGACCTGTTTATATCGACGAGCAGTACTTC	TRBV5-6	TRBJ2-7	NA	TRBD2
CASSLRGQGARGYTF	TGTGCCAGCAGTTTAAGGGGACAGGGGGCGCGTGGCTACACCTTC	TRBV27	TRBJ1-2	NA	TRBD1
CASSIAMGYEQYF	TGTGCCAGTAGTATTGCTATGGGCTACGAGCAGTACTTC	TRBV19	TRBJ2-7	NA	NA
CASSYGLGGDYGYTF	TGTGCCAGCAGTTACGGTTTAGGAGGTGACTATGGCTACACCTTC	TRBV6-5	TRBJ1-2	NA	NA
CASSLGQSNYEQYF	TGTGCCAGCAGCTTAGGACAGAGTAACTACGAGCAGTACTTC	TRBV13	TRBJ2-7	NA	NA
CASSLAPSGTEAFF	TGTGCCAGCAGCTTGGCCCCTTCCGGCACTGAAGCTTTCTTT	TRBV5-4	TRBJ1-1	NA	NA
CASSQAERGAVEQFF	TGCGCCAGCAGCCAAGCGGAGCGGGGGGCCGTTGAGCAGTTCTTC	TRBV4-3	TRBJ2-1	NA	TRBD2